This TCR beta chain was sequenced in a study of Ad26.COV2.S vaccination and SARS-CoV-2 variants. The overall study: Recipients of Ad26.COV2.S got it intramuscularly, once or twice 56 days apart. General study points: People given the vaccine had a wider spike-specific TCR breadth than placebo recipients did. Measurement of non-spike TCR breadth gave similar results in vaccine and placebo recipients.

The treatment: about 20 received Ad26.COV2.S at low or high dose, single or two shots; 5 received placebo; per-sample allocation not given. Specimen acquisition occurred on day 63 following the initial vaccine or placebo injection. An 18-55-year-old adult in Boston served as donor. The CDR3 extends over 15 amino acids. Trimming took 5 bases from V and 3 from J, leaving 13 bases between them. Germline V gene lookup returns CDR1 MNHEY and CDR2 SVGAGI. In regard to this clone: Its antigen is unidentified.

The assay was immunoSEQ multiplex PCR, and TCRdb's table has in-frame clones only and misses some. The sample contains about 480,000 clones, around 85% of which appear only once. The sample here was peripheral blood, taken in a trial of Ad26.COV2.S vaccine versus placebo. The genes are TRBV6-5 and TRBJ2-2; D is unresolved. This receptor was taken from a person aged 18-60 years who received the Ad26.COV2.S COVID-19 vaccine or a placebo. The CDR3 sequence: CASSPTAIYTGELFF. The CDR3 DNA sequence: TGTGCCAGCAGTCCGACCGCCATATACACCGGGGAGCTGTTTTTT.